This entry lists 14 T cell receptor beta chains sequenced from one sample in a study of blood T cell repertoires in COVID-19. The method was immunoSEQ multiplex PCR; TCRdb's version includes in-frame clones alone and lacks a portion of them. Found here are tens of thousands of clones, roughly 82% of them singletons; the top ten hold 10% to 15%. Sequencing was carried out using peripheral blood. The receptors were sampled from a human donor in a cohort sampled during active COVID-19.

The rearrangement links TRBV28 to TRBJ1-6, with D uncertain. Germline assignment: CDR1 MDHEN and CDR2 SYDVKM. Trimming pared 4 bases from V and 6 bases from J, leaving 13 bases between. This CDR3 comprises 15 residues. The CDR3 coding sequence is TGTGCCAGCAGTTCAGAGACACGGATTAATTCACCCCTCCACTTT. It specifies CASSSETRINSPLHF.

In this sample, this clone turned up once. V and J are TRBV7-9 and TRBJ2-1; D not resolved. Germline lookup yields CDR1 SEHNR and CDR2 FQNEAQ (reference sequence). CDR3 length equals 14 residues. Trimming took off 4 bases at V and 4 bases at J, with 11 bases between the two ends. The CDR3 spells CASSSMGSYNEQFF. The DNA for the CDR3 is TGTGCCAGCAGCTCAATGGGCAGTTACAATGAGCAGTTCTTC. Supplemented by reference TRBV7-9 and TRBJ2-1, the full variable domain reads DTGVSQNPRHKITKRGQNVTFRCDPISEHNRLYWYRQTLGQGPEFLTYFQNEAQLEKSRLLSDRFSAERPKGSFSTLEIQRTEQGDSAMYLCASSSMGSYNEQFFGPGTRLTVL.

V usage is TRBV6-1 and J usage is TRBJ1-1; TRBD1 is a possible D gene (5 bases). CDR3 length: 15 amino acids. Germline V CDR1 and CDR2: MNHNS, SASEGT. With 1 base removed from V and 5 bases from J, the gap between germline ends came to 14 bases. The CDR3 loop is CASSEGAGGWTEAFF. The CDR3 region has the DNA TGTGCCAGCAGTGAAGGCGCTGGGGGGTGGACTGAAGCTTTCTTT.

The chain recombines TRBV12-5 with TRBJ1-2; D may be TRBD1 (6 bases). Trimming took 7 bases from V and 1 from J, leaving 16 bases between them. Germline CDR1 LGHNT, CDR2 FRNRAP. This CDR3 spans 15 amino acids. The CDR3 coding sequence is TGTGCTAGTGCCCGACCGGACAGAAATAACTATGGCTACACCTTC. Protein: CASARPDRNNYGYTF.

About this clone: Compared with germline, one end of the junction differs, possibly owing to a read error. The chain employs TRBV28 and TRBJ2-1; D might be TRBD1 (5 bases). CDR1 and CDR2 from the germline V gene are MDHEN and SYDVKM. This CDR3 has 16 residues. CDR3 nucleotide sequence: TGTGTCAGCTGGACCTCTGGGGCGAGCTCCTACAATGAGCAGTTCTTC. Translated, it gives CVSWTSGASSYNEQFF.

The chain is built from TRBV19 and TRBJ2-4, with a weak D call TRBD1 (6 bases). This CDR3 has 17 residues. Germline V lookup: CDR1 LNHDA, CDR2 SQIVND (reference sequence). Deletions cut 3 bases from V and 3 bases from J, with 18 bases between. CDR3 in DNA: TGTGCCAGTAGTATCGGGCGCGCACTAGGGGGCAAAAACATTCAGTACTTC. It encodes CASSIGRALGGKNIQYF.

The chain is built from TRBV5-1 and TRBJ1-1; 7 bases are a match to TRBD1. Looked up from germline, CDR1 is SGHRS and CDR2 is YFSETQ. CDR3 length: 16 amino acids. The V and J ends lost 6 bases and 4 bases, in that order; junction bases with no gene match: 15. CDR3 in amino acids: CASTLAPNRGGTEAFF. CDR3 sequence (DNA): TGCGCCAGCACCCTCGCTCCCAACAGGGGCGGCACTGAAGCTTTCTTT.

The V call is TRBV5-1, the J call TRBJ2-2; 7 bases map to TRBD1. Germline V gene sequence: CDR1 SGHRS, CDR2 YFSETQ. The CDR3 is 15 residues long. J gave up 3 bases and V 4 bases, and 6 bases lay outside the gene matches. The CDR3 sequence: CASSTGTADTGELFF. As DNA, the CDR3 is TGCGCCAGCAGCACGGGGACAGCGGACACCGGGGAGCTGTTTTTT.

The CDR3 coding sequence is TGTGCCAGCACTACGGACAGGGAGGGTGAGCAGTTCTTC. It translates to CASTTDREGEQFF. J is TRBJ2-1 and V is TRBV2; D is perhaps TRBD1 (8 bases). The CDR3 sequence is 13 residues long. The V and J ends lost 7 bases and 9 bases respectively, with 16 bases between them. Germline-derived CDR1 and CDR2 are SNHLY and FYNNEI.

This clone has a single count. V and J are TRBV19 and TRBJ2-3, with D tentatively TRBD1 (7 bases). The CDR3 consists of 15 residues. From germline, CDR1 is LNHDA and CDR2 SQIVND (reference sequence). Trimming shortened V by 1 base and J by 4 bases, and 12 bases separated the two germline ends. The CDR3 sequence: CASSIAGGRADTQYF. The CDR3 DNA reads TGTGCCAGTAGTATAGCAGGGGGGCGTGCAGATACGCAGTATTTT.

This chain joins TRBV7-3 and TRBJ1-2; 8 nucleotides line up with TRBD1. The CDR3 length is 13 residues. Germline loops: CDR1 SGHTA, CDR2 FQGTGA. V lost 5 bases, J lost 8 bases, and 7 bases stayed unmatched. The CDR3 loop is CASSMGRGRGYTF. CDR3 nucleotide sequence: TGTGCCAGCAGCATGGGCAGGGGGCGAGGCTACACCTTC.

V usage is TRBV18 and J usage is TRBJ1-5; 7 bases are a match to TRBD1. V dropped 4 bases and J dropped 2; count of bases not matched to a gene: 11. Germline lookup yields CDR1 KGHSH and CDR2 LQKENI. This CDR3 has 17 residues. The CDR3 DNA reads TGTGCCAGCTCACTCTCTATTACAGGGGTTGGCAATCAGCCCCAGCATTTT. This translates into CASSLSITGVGNQPQHF.

V usage is TRBV2 and J usage is TRBJ2-2, with 9 nucleotides matching TRBD2. V shed 4 bases and J 6 bases; nucleotides not matched to a gene: 6. The CDR3 sequence is 15 residues long. The germline V gene encodes CDR1 SNHLY and CDR2 FYNNEI. The CDR3 DNA sequence: TGTGCCAGCAGTGGCGGGGGGGGCCGGTCCGGGGAGCTGTTTTTT. Protein sequence: CASSGGGGRSGELFF.

This clone was seen more than once but under ten times. This chain uses TRBV19 with TRBJ1-5, with TRBD1 identical over 10 bases. Losses at the gene ends were 7 bases for V and 6 bases for J; bases not matched to a gene: 6. The CDR3 totals 14 residues. The germline gives CDR1 LNHDA, CDR2 SQIVND (reference sequence). CDR3 bases: TGTGCCAGTAAAAGACAGGGGGCTGGTCAGCCCCAGCATTTT. Translation: CASKRQGAGQPQHF.